The 25 T cell receptor beta chains below come from one sample, sequenced in a study of T cell responses to AZD1222 COVID-19 vaccine. Here immunoSEQ multiplex PCR was the method, and the copy in TCRdb shows in-frame clones only, minus some. The sample includes about 81,000 clones, under 95% of them seen just once. This sample comprised peripheral blood, obtained 28 days after the second AZD1222 dose. These receptors originate from an adult who received the AZD1222 COVID-19 vaccine.

J is TRBJ2-5 and V is TRBV15; 9 nucleotides line up with TRBD2. The CDR3 sequence is 16 residues long. CDR1 is LNHNV, CDR2 YYDKDF, per germline (reference sequence). V dropped 1 base and J dropped 6; count of bases not matched to a gene: 9. In nucleotides, the CDR3 is TGTGCCACCAGCAGAGTGGGTAGCGGGAGTCTAAAGACCCAGTACTTC. This sequence encodes CATSRVGSGSLKTQYF.

This clone was seen only once. The rearrangement uses TRBV27 and TRBJ2-7; TRBD1 agrees at 9 bases. This CDR3 region has 14 residues. Losses at the gene ends were 3 bases for V and 4 bases for J; bases not matched to a gene: 4. Germline values: CDR1 MNHEY, CDR2 SMNVEV (reference sequence). The CDR3 DNA reads as TGTGCCAGCAGTTTGGGACAGGGACCATACGAGCAGTACTTC. It encodes CASSLGQGPYEQYF.

This clone was detected once. The chain carries TRBV21-1 and TRBJ1-2; TRBD1 is the table's D call and was not checked against the DNA. TRBV21-1 is an annotated pseudogene. The CDR3 is made up of 19 amino acids. The CDR3 loop is CASSKEPRDRGRKNYGYTF. The CDR3 bases are TGTGCCAGCAGCAAAGAACCACGGGACAGGGGGCGTAAGAACTATGGCTACACCTTC.

This sequence joins TRBV28 and TRBJ2-1; no clear D gene. Trimming pared 2 bases from V and 5 bases from J, leaving 10 bases between. Germline V CDR1 and CDR2: MDHEN, SYDVKM. This CDR3 comprises 14 residues. The CDR3 here is CASSLSSWDNEQFF. The CDR3 DNA reads TGTGCCAGCAGTTTAAGTAGTTGGGACAATGAGCAGTTCTTC.

J is TRBJ2-3 and V is TRBV2; TRBD2 is a possible D gene (5 bases). CDR1 is SNHLY and CDR2 is FYNNEI in the germline V gene. Trimming removed 9 bases at V and 0 bases at J, with 13 bases between. The CDR3 runs 14 residues. CDR3 loop: CARSRDSSTDTQYF. Written as DNA, the CDR3 is TGTGCCAGGTCGAGGGATTCTAGCACAGATACGCAGTATTTT. The full variable domain, completed using reference TRBV2 and TRBJ2-3, is EPEVTQTPSHQVTQMGQEVILRCVPISNHLYFYWYRQILGQKVEFLVSFYNNEISEKSEIFDDQFSVERPDGSNFTLKIRSTKLEDSAMYFCARSRDSSTDTQYFGPGTRLTVL.

The V and J genes are TRBV6-5 and TRBJ2-1; TRBD2 aligns across 11 bases. This CDR3 has 15 residues. V dropped 5 bases and J dropped 7; count of bases not matched to a gene: 7. The germline V gene has CDR1 MNHEY and CDR2 SVGAGI. CDR3 residues: CASSQGLAVKNEQFF. The CDR3 region has the DNA TGTGCCAGCAGTCAGGGACTAGCGGTTAAAAATGAGCAGTTCTTC.

The genes are TRBV3-1 (or the pseudogene TRBV3-2) and TRBJ2-7, with TRBD2 matching over 8 bases. V shed 4 bases, J shed 4 bases, and the junction held 9 bases outside the gene matches. Germline V gene data show CDR1 as LGHDT and CDR2 as YNNKEL (reference sequence). The CDR3 has 15 amino acids. DNA for the CDR3: TGTGCCAGCAGCCGACAAGCGGGAGCAGCTTACGAGCAGTACTTC. Protein product: CASSRQAGAAYEQYF.

The chain couples TRBV6-2 or TRBV6-3 to TRBJ2-5; 12 bases are a match to TRBD2. This CDR3 region has 16 residues. The germline V gene has CDR1 MNHEY and CDR2 SVGEGT. Unmatched junction bases numbered 8, after V lost 2 bases and J lost 7 bases. The DNA for the CDR3 is TGTGCCAGCAGTTACCCCCTAGCGGGAGGGCCTGGGACCCAGTACTTC. Translated: CASSYPLAGGPGTQYF.

By sample share, this clone is medium-sized. The V call is TRBV2, the J call TRBJ1-5; D is perhaps TRBD1 (5 bases). CDR1 is SNHLY, CDR2 FYNNEI, per germline. V lost 5 bases to trimming and J lost 6 bases, with 17 bases between them. This CDR3 is 15 amino acids long. This chain's CDR3 is CASSRDSTGSQPQHF. As DNA, the CDR3 is TGTGCCAGCAGTCGGGACTCCACAGGTAGTCAGCCCCAGCATTTT.

This sequence joins TRBV7-2 and TRBJ2-7; 11 bases fit TRBD1. Trimming took 5 bases from V and 3 from J; bases not matched to a gene: 6. The CDR3 spans 15 residues. Germline V gene sequence: CDR1 SGHTA, CDR2 FQGNSA. CDR3 coding DNA: TGTGCCAGCAGCCCCGGGACAGGGGGTCTCTACGAGCAGTACTTC. It translates to CASSPGTGGLYEQYF.

V and J are TRBV15 and TRBJ1-2, with D perhaps matching TRBD1 (6 bases). CDR1 is LNHNV and CDR2 is YYDKDF in the germline V gene (reference sequence). The length of the CDR3 is 15 residues. Trimming took 3 bases from V and 0 from J, leaving 11 bases between them. The CDR3 region is CATSSGDRPNYGYTF. CDR3 nucleotides: TGTGCCACCAGCAGTGGAGACAGGCCTAACTATGGCTACACCTTC. Full variable domain (missing parts from reference TRBV15 and TRBJ1-2): DAMVIQNPRYQVTQFGKPVTLSCSQTLNHNVMYWYQQKSSQAPKLLFHYYDKDFNNEADTPDNFQSRRPNTSFCFLDIRSPGLGDTAMYLCATSSGDRPNYGYTFGSGTRLTVV.

In this sample, this clone turned up a few times. The rearrangement links TRBV3-1 (or the pseudogene TRBV3-2) to TRBJ2-7, with TRBD2 matching over 7 bases. The trim removed 4 bases at V and 5 bases at J, leaving 8 bases unmatched. The CDR3 contains 14 residues. Germline CDR1 and CDR2: LGHDT and YNNKEL (reference sequence). The CDR3, as DNA: TGTGCCAGCAGCCGGAGGACTAGTCTCGACGAGCAGTACTTC. Protein: CASSRRTSLDEQYF.

This chain connects TRBV28 to TRBJ1-1; D is undetermined. The V gene's germline CDR1 is MDHEN and CDR2 SYDVKM. V was shortened by 7 bases and J by 3 bases, with 18 bases between the two germline ends. The CDR3 has 15 amino acids. The CDR3 bases are TGTGCCAGCAACATGGGAGGGTCGGTAGACACTGAAGCTTTCTTT. Residues: CASNMGGSVDTEAFF.

The rearrangement links TRBV7-8 to TRBJ1-1; D is unclear. The V gene lost 1 base and the J gene lost 6 bases, with 6 bases spanning the gap. The CDR3 sequence is 12 residues long. CDR1 SGHVS and CDR2 FQNEAQ come from the germline V gene. CDR3 in amino acids: CASSLDFAEAFF. Here the CDR3 DNA reads TGTGCCAGCAGCTTAGACTTCGCTGAAGCTTTCTTT.

This chain joins TRBV6-4 and TRBJ2-1, with 10 bases lining up with TRBD2. With 4 bases clipped from V and 8 bases from J, the junction kept 5 bases outside the gene matches. CDR3 length equals 14 residues. CDR1 is MRHNA and CDR2 is SNTAGT in the germline V gene. CDR3 amino acids: CASSATSGVDEQFF. The CDR3, as DNA: TGTGCCAGCAGTGCAACTAGCGGGGTAGATGAGCAGTTCTTC.

V is TRBV5-8 and J is TRBJ2-1; 8 nucleotides align to TRBD2. The V gene end was trimmed by 2 bases and the J gene end by 9 bases; junction bases not matched to a gene: 7. CDR1 is SGHTS, CDR2 YDEGEE, per germline. The CDR3 totals 14 residues. The CDR3, as DNA: TGTGCCAGCAGCTTAGGACTAGCAGCTGCTGAGCAGTTCTTC. Translated: CASSLGLAAAEQFF.

The gene calls are TRBV29-1 and TRBJ2-5, with TRBD1 matching 8 bases. The J segment lost 7 bases and the V segment lost 7 bases, leaving 17 bases of the junction unmatched. The CDR3 extends over 15 amino acids. Germline CDR1 is SQVTM and CDR2 is ANQGSEA. CDR3 nucleotides: TGCAGCGCCTCAGCCCAAACAGGGGGGCTAGGGACCCAGTACTTC. Its translation: CSASAQTGGLGTQYF. The entire variable domain, with the rest obtained from reference TRBV29-1 and TRBJ2-5, is as follows: SAVISQKPSRDICQRGTSLTIQCQVDSQVTMMFWYRQQPGQSLTLIATANQGSEATYESGFVIDKFPISRPNLTFSTLTVSNMSPEDSSIYLCSASAQTGGLGTQYFGPGTRLLVL.

The rearrangement joins TRBV18 to TRBJ2-1; TRBD2 aligns across 9 bases. Trimming took 1 base from V and 10 from J; bases not matched to a gene: 5. Germline assignment: CDR1 KGHSH and CDR2 LQKENI. This CDR3 region has 14 residues. CDR3 sequence (DNA): TGTGCCAGCTCACCACTAGCGGGAGAGGGGGAGCAGTTCTTC. Protein: CASSPLAGEGEQFF.

CDR3 DNA: TGTGCCAGCAGCTCACTGGGACTAGCGGAGAATGAGCAGTTCTTC. This sequence encodes CASSSLGLAENEQFF. V and J are TRBV7-6 and TRBJ2-1; 11 bases match TRBD2. The CDR3 has 15 residues. Per germline, CDR1 SGHVS and CDR2 FNYEAQ. Trimming at V came to 4 bases and at J to 7 bases, leaving 6 bases not matched to a gene.

This clone has just one count. The chain links TRBV5-4 to TRBJ2-1; D remains unclear. Germline assignment: CDR1 SGHNT and CDR2 YYREEE (reference sequence). The V gene lost 4 bases and the J gene lost 8 bases, with 7 bases spanning the gap. CDR3 length equals 11 residues. CDR3 amino acids: CASSVGYEQFF. Here the CDR3 DNA reads TGTGCCAGCAGCGTTGGATATGAGCAGTTCTTC. Drawing the rest from reference TRBV5-4 and TRBJ2-1, the complete variable domain is ETGVTQSPTHLIKTRGQQVTLRCSSQSGHNTVSWYQQALGQGPQFIFQYYREEENGRGNFPPRFSGLQFPNYSSELNVNALELDDSALYLCASSVGYEQFFGPGTRLTVL.

This clone was recorded only once. The genes are TRBV20-1 and TRBJ2-7, with D perhaps matching TRBD1 or TRBD2 (5 bases each). The V end was cut by 3 bases, the J end by 0 bases, with 12 bases between. This CDR3 comprises 14 residues. Germline CDR1 is DFQATT and CDR2 is SNEGSKA (reference sequence). In DNA, the CDR3 is TGCAGTGCTAGTTCGCCAGGGACCTCCTACGAGCAGTACTTC. Translating gives CSASSPGTSYEQYF.

The gene calls are TRBV19 and TRBJ2-2; weak D call: TRBD2 (6 bases). The CDR3 sequence is 15 residues long. Trimming stripped 3 bases from V and 7 bases from J, with 15 bases between. CDR1 and CDR2 (germline): LNHDA, SQIVND (reference sequence). The CDR3 region has the DNA TGTGCCAGTAGTATCCCAGGTCAGGGAGGCGGGGAGCTGTTTTTT. This encodes CASSIPGQGGGELFF. The full variable domain, with the rest looked up from reference TRBV19 and TRBJ2-2, is DGGITQSPKYLFRKEGQNVTLSCEQNLNHDAMYWYRQDPGQGLRLIYYSQIVNDFQKGDIAEGYSVSREKKESFPLTVTSAQKNPTAFYLCASSIPGQGGGELFFGEGSRLTVL.

The count of this clone is one. This rearrangement joins TRBV12-3 or TRBV12-4 to TRBJ2-4; no firm D call. CDR3 length: 12 residues. Between the trimmed V and J ends, which lost 5 bases and 2 bases, there was a span of 4 bases. The chain's CDR3 is CASSRTKNIQYF. In nucleotides, the CDR3 is TGTGCCAGCAGTCGGACCAAAAACATTCAGTACTTC.

V is TRBV15 and J is TRBJ2-7, with 7 bases lining up with TRBD2. With V trimmed by 6 bases and J by 0 bases, 5 bases remained unmatched. The length of the CDR3 is 14 residues. The germline gives CDR1 LNHNV, CDR2 YYDKDF (reference sequence). The CDR3 spells CATSPGGSSYEQYF. The CDR3 DNA follows: TGTGCCACCAGTCCGGGGGGAAGCTCCTACGAGCAGTACTTC.

This sequence joins TRBV5-1 and TRBJ1-5; D gene ambiguous. The CDR3 is 15 amino acids. The ends were cut back, 0 bases at V and 3 bases at J, with 10 bases in the middle. Per germline, CDR1 SGHRS and CDR2 YFSETQ. CDR3 coding DNA: TGCGCCAGCAGCTTGGAGGGTGGTAACAATCAGCCCCAGCATTTT. Translation: CASSLEGGNNQPQHF.